This section outlines one T cell receptor beta chain sequence together with its context. The antigen is unknown. The CDR3 does not end in the conserved phenylalanine or tryptophan, so this is likely a read error. Because the CDR3's place on the DNA is in doubt, the DNA is left out and the CDR3 is given as listed by TCRdb. Including both end residues, the CDR3 is 9 amino acids long. Germline CDR1 reads ENHRY; CDR2 reads SYGVKD. The data originate from a study of Graves' ophthalmopathy and Graves' hyperthyroidism. Diagnosis relied on clinical symptoms, serum thyroxine, TRAb, thyroid ultrasound and orbital computed tomography. Study-wide results and limits: Blood contained most expanded thyroid clonotypes exceeding 0.001 frequency. This model predicted ophthalmopathy progression (sensitivity 65% to 71%, specificity roughly 72%).

RNA transcripts provided the template for amplifying TCR beta CDR3 regions. The library came from an HTBI-primed first-round RT-PCR and a second-round multiplex PCR. TCRdb reprocessed the multiplex PCR reads with MiXCR, giving one entry per CDR3 protein. The sample has about 590,000 distinct CDR3 sequences, roughly 39% seen once; the top ten hold about 4.2%. Sequenced input: peripheral blood or thyroid tissue (not recorded which). The receptor's source is an adult man with Graves' hyperthyroidism. The chain links TRBV10-3 to TRBJ1-6; the table's D call, TRBD1, was not checked against the DNA. The CDR3 loop is CAIRGTPSS.